This is a list of T cell receptor beta chains from one sample in a study of cytomegalovirus exposure and HLA in healthy donors. Libraries were prepared by immunoSEQ multiplex PCR; TCRdb keeps only in-frame clonotypes and omits some of them. The sample yields roughly 100,000 clones, roughly 9.1% seen once. The source material was PBMCs. All receptors derive from a man between 35 and 55 years old in good health and CMV-seropositive. The CDR3 runs from the conserved cysteine through the conserved F or W. The D gene is left open where the match is weak. Not all rows give a size; the values are once, few, many and, for expanded clones, a class.

>NA|TRBV7-2|14|TRBJ1-2|NA
CASSSSGGSYGYTF
TGTGCCAGCAGCTCCTCGGGGGGGAGCTATGGCTACACCTTC
>few|TRBV29-1|12|TRBJ1-2|NA
CSVEGETSGYTF
TGCAGCGTTGAAGGGGAGACGAGTGGCTACACCTTC
>few|TRBV6-6|12|TRBJ2-7|TRBD1
CASRQGSWEQYF
TGTGCCAGTAGACAGGGTTCTTGGGAGCAGTACTTC
>few|TRBV2|17|TRBJ2-2|TRBD1
CASRQTPGQGNTGELFF
TGTGCCAGTAGACAAACTCCGGGACAGGGGAACACCGGGGAGCTGTTTTTT
>few|TRBV28|14|TRBJ1-5|NA
CASSWGGSNQPQHF
TGTGCCAGCAGTTGGGGGGGTAGCAATCAGCCCCAGCATTTT
>many|TRBV7-6|15|TRBJ2-1|TRBD2
CASSSREFPSNEQFF
TGTGCCAGCAGCTCGCGGGAGTTCCCTAGCAATGAGCAGTTCTTC
>few|TRBV11-2|15|TRBJ1-5|NA
CASSLGQGGSQPQHF
TGTGCCAGCAGCTTAGGGCAGGGCGGTAGTCAGCCCCAGCATTTT
>few|TRBV29-1|13|TRBJ1-3|NA
CSVMGRSGNTIYF
TGCAGCGTTATGGGCCGCTCTGGAAACACCATATATTTT
>few|TRBV7-8|13|TRBJ2-1|NA
CASSLTTHNEQFF
TGTGCCAGCAGCTTAACTACCCACAATGAGCAGTTCTTC
>few|TRBV19|14|TRBJ1-1|NA
CASSYGGLNTEAFF
TGTGCCAGTAGTTATGGGGGGTTGAACACTGAAGCTTTCTTT
>NA|TRBV23-1|16|TRBJ2-5|NA
CASSRSDIAGGETQYF
TGCGCCAGCAGTCGGTCGGATATCGCTGGAGGAGAGACCCAGTACTTC
>NA|TRBV2|15|TRBJ1-5|NA
CASSGEGTSNQPQHF
TGTGCCAGCAGCGGGGAGGGAACTAGCAATCAGCCCCAGCATTTT
>few|TRBV5-1|17|TRBJ2-3|TRBD2
CASSPLSSGRAGDTQYF
TGCGCCAGCAGCCCCTTAAGTAGCGGGAGGGCCGGAGATACGCAGTATTTT
>NA|TRBV28|14|TRBJ1-1|NA
CASTSSGVNTEAFF
TGTGCCAGCACCTCGTCAGGGGTGAACACTGAAGCTTTCTTT
>few|TRBV15|13|TRBJ2-3|NA
CATSRGHPDTQYF
TGTGCCACCAGCAGAGGACATCCAGATACGCAGTATTTT
>few|TRBV11-2|17|TRBJ2-6|NA
CASSSYQDISGANVLTF
TGTGCCAGCAGCTCGTACCAGGACATCTCTGGGGCCAACGTCCTGACTTTC
>NA|TRBV9|15|TRBJ1-3|NA
CASRSGRGYGNTIYF
TGTGCCAGCAGATCGGGGAGGGGGTACGGAAACACCATATATTTT
>NA|TRBV27|14|TRBJ1-5|TRBD1
CASSYTGDNQPQHF
TGTGCCAGCAGCTATACAGGGGACAATCAGCCCCAGCATTTT
>many|TRBV5-6|15|TRBJ2-3|TRBD1
CASFKEQGFTDTQYF
TGTGCCAGCTTCAAAGAACAGGGGTTTACAGATACGCAGTATTTT
>few|TRBV18|14|TRBJ1-5|NA
CASSPRQTSRAQHF
TGTGCCAGCTCACCACGACAGACCAGTAGGGCCCAGCATTTT
>few|TRBV19|16|TRBJ2-1|NA
CASISPRGESYNEQFF
TGTGCCAGTATATCCCCACGGGGAGAATCCTACAATGAGCAGTTCTTC
>NA|TRBV5-6|14|TRBJ2-7|TRBD1
CASSFGTGVYEQYF
TGTGCCAGCAGCTTTGGGACAGGGGTCTACGAGCAGTACTTC
>NA|TRBV2|13|TRBJ1-5|TRBD1
CASKLRGQQPQHF
TGTGCCAGCAAATTGAGGGGGCAACAGCCCCAGCATTTT
>few|TRBV28|14|TRBJ1-1|NA
CASSLGQLGTEAFF
TGTGCCAGCAGTTTAGGACAGTTGGGCACTGAAGCTTTCTTT
>few|TRBV7-2|14|TRBJ1-1|TRBD1
CASRNQGVHTEAFF
TGTGCCAGCAGAAATCAGGGGGTGCACACTGAAGCTTTCTTT
>few|TRBV7-6|17|TRBJ2-7|TRBD2
CASSLAASGKFTYEQYF
TGTGCCAGCAGCTTAGCGGCTAGCGGGAAGTTCACCTACGAGCAGTACTTC
>NA|TRBV7-6|13|TRBJ2-2|NA
CASSLSGAGELFF
TGTGCCAGCAGCTTATCCGGGGCCGGGGAGCTGTTTTTT
>NA|TRBV29-1|14|TRBJ2-1|NA
CSVVWGHLNNEQFF
TGCAGCGTTGTGTGGGGACACCTCAACAATGAGCAGTTCTTC
>few|TRBV6-5|13|TRBJ1-1|NA
CASSFRQNTEAFF
TGTGCCAGCAGTTTTCGACAGAACACTGAAGCTTTCTTT
>few|TRBV28|15|TRBJ1-4|NA
CASTPPQTTNEKLFF
TGTGCCAGCACCCCCCCGCAGACAACTAATGAAAAACTGTTTTTT
>few|TRBV28|13|TRBJ1-1|NA
CASSKEENTEAFF
TGTGCCAGCAGTAAGGAGGAGAACACTGAAGCTTTCTTT
>NA|TRBV6-1|15|TRBJ2-7|NA
CASSGERRGFYEQYF
TGTGCCAGCAGTGGGGAAAGGCGGGGTTTTTACGAGCAGTACTTC
>NA|TRBV19|14|TRBJ2-5|NA
CASSIIGGEETQYF
TGTGCCAGTAGTATCATAGGGGGTGAAGAGACCCAGTACTTC
>NA|TRBV9|16|TRBJ2-5|TRBD1
CASSVEGQGSQETQYF
TGTGCCAGCAGCGTAGAGGGACAGGGCAGCCAAGAGACCCAGTACTTC
>few|TRBV19|15|TRBJ1-5|NA
CASSSFQGPRQPQHF
TGTGCCAGTAGTTCATTTCAGGGTCCTCGGCAGCCCCAGCATTTT
>few|TRBV11-2|16|TRBJ2-3|NA
CASSTLSGHLTDTQYF
TGTGCCAGCAGCACGTTATCGGGACACCTCACAGATACGCAGTATTTT
>few|TRBV7-9|16|TRBJ2-2|TRBD2
CASSGLATYNTGELFF
TGTGCCAGCAGCGGACTAGCGACGTACAACACCGGGGAGCTGTTTTTT
>NA|TRBV4-1|16|TRBJ2-3|TRBD2
CASSQVTAGATDTQYF
TGCGCCAGCAGCCAAGTCACAGCGGGAGCCACAGATACGCAGTATTTT
>few|TRBV27|16|TRBJ2-2|TRBD1
CASSLYGTGDTGELFF
TGTGCCAGCAGTTTATATGGAACAGGGGACACCGGGGAGCTGTTTTTT
>NA|TRBV19|13|TRBJ1-1|NA
CASHPGWGSEAFF
TGTGCCAGTCACCCCGGTTGGGGCTCTGAAGCTTTCTTT
>few|TRBV5-8|17|TRBJ2-5|TRBD2
CASNRSPRLAGQETQYF
TGTGCCAGCAATCGTTCGCCCAGACTAGCGGGACAAGAGACCCAGTACTTC
>few|TRBV29-1|13|TRBJ2-3|TRBD2
CSVVAGGLDTQYF
TGCAGCGTTGTAGCGGGAGGCCTGGATACGCAGTATTTT
>few|TRBV11-3|13|TRBJ1-1|NA
CASSKQMNTEAFF
TGTGCCAGCAGCAAACAGATGAACACTGAAGCTTTCTTT
>NA|TRBV5-4|14|TRBJ2-5|TRBD2
CALGVGGPGETQYF
TGTGCCCTAGGAGTGGGAGGGCCCGGAGAGACCCAGTACTTC
>few|TRBV5-6|15|TRBJ1-6|NA
CASSPRQNYNSPLHF
TGTGCCAGCAGCCCGCGACAGAACTATAATTCACCCCTCCACTTT
>NA|TRBV6-5|14|TRBJ2-7|TRBD1
CASSTTGGGYEQYF
TGTGCCAGCAGTACGACAGGGGGCGGATACGAGCAGTACTTC
>NA|TRBV2|13|TRBJ2-5|NA
CASSEDSQETQYF
TGTGCCAGCAGTGAGGACAGCCAAGAGACCCAGTACTTC
>NA|TRBV6-1|14|TRBJ2-2|NA
CASKRTEDTGELFF
TGTGCCAGCAAAAGGACAGAAGACACCGGGGAGCTGTTTTTT
>few|TRBV25-1|13|TRBJ2-7|NA
CASSESGGKEQYF
TGTGCCAGCAGTGAATCCGGCGGGAAGGAGCAGTACTTC
>NA|TRBV25-1|12|TRBJ1-1|NA
CASSDGVSEAFF
TGTGCCAGCAGTGACGGGGTCTCTGAAGCTTTCTTT
>NA|TRBV5-4|15|TRBJ2-6|NA
CASSRDRTGANVLPF
TGTGCCAGCAGCCGCGACAGGACCGGGGCCAACGTCCTGCCTTTC
>few|TRBV5-1|12|TRBJ1-2|NA
CASSLDSYGYTF
TGCGCCAGCAGCTTAGACAGCTATGGCTACACCTTC
>NA|TRBV7-9|14|TRBJ2-6|NA
CASSFGAGANVLTF
TGTGCCAGCAGCTTCGGAGCTGGGGCCAACGTCCTGACTTTC